This T cell receptor (beta chain) originates from a study of shared clonotypes between healthy human individuals. Study context: Per donor, CD8 memory used one plate, CD8 naive used two, CD4 memory used three and CD4 naive used three.

Every subset's genomic DNA went evenly onto several immunoSEQ plates. The method was immunoSEQ multiplex PCR; TCRdb's version includes in-frame clones alone and lacks a portion of them. The sample shows some 2,500,000 clones, about 90% of them seen only once. Germline values: CDR1 SGHRS, CDR2 YFSETQ. The CDR3 length is 14 residues. V was shortened by 1 base and J by 2 bases, with 8 bases between the two germline ends. The sequencing sample was made of naive CD4+ T cells from PBMCs. The subset is: CD45RA+ positively selected. V gene TRBV5-1 combines with J gene TRBJ2-3; D ambiguous. The origin of this receptor is a man younger than 35 in good health. Some clones in this sample may be carry-over from other donors' samples. CDR3: CASSLTDPTDTQYF. The CDR3 nucleotides are TGCGCCAGCAGCTTGACGGATCCCACAGATACGCAGTATTTT. Full variable domain (remainder filled in from reference TRBV5-1 and TRBJ2-3): KAGVTQTPRYLIKTRGQQVTLSCSPISGHRSVSWYQQTPGQGLQFLFEYFSETQRNKGNFPGRFSGRQFSNSRSEMNVSTLELGDSALYLCASSLTDPTDTQYFGPGTRLTVL.